These 30 T cell receptor beta chains were all obtained from the same sample, sequenced in a study of lymphopenia after photon versus proton radiotherapy. Clones were sequenced by immunoSEQ multiplex PCR, and TCRdb holds only the in-frame ones, with some missing. Among around 59,000 clones listed, roughly 84% were seen once. The sample consisted of peripheral blood, taken from a patient treated with proton-based radiotherapy. Source of these receptors: a man between 60 and 75 years old with pancreatic cancer.

The chain employs TRBV27 and TRBJ1-2; D is possibly TRBD1 (5 bases). Looked up from germline, CDR1 is MNHEY and CDR2 is SMNVEV (reference sequence). The CDR3 sequence is 16 residues long. Deletions cut 0 bases from V and 3 bases from J, with 14 bases between. CDR3: CASSLSFAQDYYGYTF. The DNA of the CDR3 is TGTGCCAGCAGTTTATCTTTTGCACAGGACTACTATGGCTACACCTTC.

J is TRBJ1-5 and V is TRBV4-2, with a possible D match to TRBD1 (6 bases). This CDR3 comprises 17 residues. V lost 0 bases to trimming and J lost 2 bases, with 14 bases between them. From germline, CDR1 is LGHNA and CDR2 YNFKEQ. CDR3 sequence reads: CASSQELGGSGNQPQHF. The CDR3 bases are TGTGCCAGCAGCCAAGAACTAGGGGGGTCGGGCAATCAGCCCCAGCATTTT.

V and J are TRBV4-3 and TRBJ2-3; D perhaps matches TRBD1 (6 bases). V lost 1 base, J lost 5 bases, and 16 bases lay in between. CDR1 and CDR2 from the germline V gene are LGHNA and YSLEER. This CDR3 is built from 16 residues. This CDR3 reads CASSQGGGLGGDTQYF. The CDR3 bases are TGCGCCAGCAGCCAAGGGGGTGGGTTAGGGGGAGATACGCAGTATTTT.

The chain joins TRBV19 to TRBJ1-6, with a weak D call TRBD1 (5 bases). The length of the CDR3 is 16 residues. The V and J ends lost 3 bases and 7 bases respectively, with 16 bases between them. Per the germline V gene, CDR1 is LNHDA and CDR2 is SQIVND (reference sequence). As DNA, the CDR3 is TGTGCCAGTAGTATGGCTGGGGCATGGAGAAATTCACCCCTCCACTTT. Translating gives CASSMAGAWRNSPLHF.

The chain combines TRBV5-5 with TRBJ2-1; no firm D call. Trimming stripped 2 bases from V and 9 bases from J, with 12 bases between. The CDR3 contains 13 residues. CDR1 and CDR2 from the germline V gene are SGHKS and YYEKEE (reference sequence). The CDR3 protein is CASSFTDYGEQFF. In DNA, the CDR3 is TGTGCCAGCAGCTTCACAGATTACGGTGAGCAGTTCTTC.

The chain employs TRBV7-3 and TRBJ2-1; D is unclear. The CDR3 is 14 residues long. CDR1 and CDR2 from the germline V gene are SGHTA and FQGTGA. The ends were cut back, 5 bases at V and 6 bases at J, with 14 bases in the middle. CDR3 in DNA: TGTGCCAGCAGCCCTGGCCAGAGCTTCAATGAGCAGTTCTTC. It codes for CASSPGQSFNEQFF.

The chain combines TRBV18 with TRBJ1-3, with TRBD1 matching 7 bases. This CDR3 comprises 15 residues. Germline lookup yields CDR1 KGHSH and CDR2 LQKENI. After removal of 2 bases from V and 2 bases from J, the junction contained 3 bases not matched to a gene. The DNA of the CDR3 is TGTGCCAGCTCACCAAGACAGGGTACTGGAAACACCATATATTTT. It translates to CASSPRQGTGNTIYF.

This chain uses TRBV11-3 with TRBJ2-7; D is unclear. Germline V CDR1 and CDR2: SGHNT, YENEEA. The CDR3 has 13 residues. V was shortened by 5 bases and J by 6 bases, with 14 bases between the two germline ends. CDR3 DNA: TGTGCCAGCAGCCTCGCGTCCGGGTTCGAGCAGTACTTC. Encoded protein: CASSLASGFEQYF.

The J gene is TRBJ2-7, the V gene TRBV29-1, with a possible D match to TRBD1 (6 bases). Looked up from germline, CDR1 is SQVTM and CDR2 is ANQGSEA. V was shortened by 8 bases and J by 2 bases, with 13 bases between the two germline ends. The CDR3 runs 12 residues. CDR3 region: CSIGQHAYEQYF. In nucleotides, the CDR3 is TGCAGCATCGGACAGCACGCCTACGAGCAGTACTTC.

The chain uses TRBV18 and TRBJ1-5; D may be TRBD1 (5 bases). This CDR3 has 14 residues. The germline V and J ends were trimmed by 6 bases and 3 bases, with 12 bases remaining between them. Germline V gene sequence: CDR1 KGHSH, CDR2 LQKENI. CDR3 in amino acids: CASSGGSDNQPQHF. Here the CDR3 DNA reads TGTGCCAGCTCTGGGGGGAGTGACAATCAGCCCCAGCATTTT.

This clone was seen a single time. The rearrangement uses TRBV30 and TRBJ2-3, with D perhaps TRBD2 (5 bases). Germline CDR1 and CDR2: GTSNPN and SVGIG (reference sequence). V was trimmed by 5 bases and J by 8 bases, leaving 11 bases between them. The CDR3 loop spans 11 amino acids. The CDR3 spells CAWAPGGTQYF. The DNA for the CDR3 is TGTGCCTGGGCTCCCGGAGGTACGCAGTATTTT. Full variable domain (remainder filled in from reference TRBV30 and TRBJ2-3): SQTIHQWPATLVQPVGSPLSLECTVEGTSNPNLYWYRQAAGRGLQLLFYSVGIGQISSEVPQNLSASRPQDRQFILSSKKLLLSDSGFYLCAWAPGGTQYFGPGTRLTVL.

The chain is built from TRBV7-9 and TRBJ2-7; no firm D call. CDR3 length: 14 amino acids. Between the trimmed V and J ends, which lost 2 bases and 2 bases, there was a span of 10 bases. Germline V CDR1 and CDR2: SEHNR, FQNEAQ (reference sequence). CDR3 sequence (DNA): TGTGCCAGCAGCTTAAAAGGGTTGCCCTACGAGCAGTACTTC. Protein sequence: CASSLKGLPYEQYF.

The chain combines TRBV28 with TRBJ1-1, with 7 bases matching TRBD1. The length of the CDR3 is 15 residues. The J segment lost 3 bases and the V segment lost 4 bases, leaving 8 bases of the junction unmatched. Germline V gene sequence: CDR1 MDHEN, CDR2 SYDVKM. CDR3 protein: CASSSKGAAYTEAFF. In DNA, the CDR3 is TGTGCCAGCAGTTCTAAGGGGGCGGCCTACACTGAAGCTTTCTTT.

The V gene is TRBV11-1, the J gene TRBJ2-1; 7 bases agree with TRBD2. This CDR3 comprises 15 residues. Germline V gene data show CDR1 as SGHAT and CDR2 as FQDESV (reference sequence). Trimming cost V 4 bases and J 6 bases; bases outside gene matches: 9. The CDR3 sequence: CASSSGRDPPNEQFF. CDR3 DNA: TGTGCCAGCAGCTCGGGGAGGGACCCCCCCAATGAGCAGTTCTTC.

The chain employs TRBV28 and TRBJ2-1; D perhaps matches TRBD2 (6 bases). Germline CDR1 and CDR2: MDHEN and SYDVKM. The ends were cut back, 10 bases at V and 0 bases at J, with 19 bases in the middle. This CDR3 comprises 16 residues. CDR3 sequence reads: CATSGGDLRSYNEQFF. Written as DNA, the CDR3 is TGTGCCACTTCGGGCGGGGACCTACGCTCCTACAATGAGCAGTTCTTC.

V and J are TRBV6-5 and TRBJ2-3; 7 bases are a match to TRBD1. The CDR3 covers 14 residues. Germline assignment: CDR1 MNHEY and CDR2 SVGAGI. The junction had 11 bases not matched to a gene; V was cut back by 8 bases and J by 6 bases. The CDR3 coding sequence is TGTGCCAGCGCAAGGACAGGCTTTTTCGATACGCAGTATTTT. It yields the protein CASARTGFFDTQYF.

The V and J genes are TRBV6-5 and TRBJ1-1; the match to TRBD1 covers 12 bases. The V segment lost 6 bases and the J segment 10 bases; nucleotides outside the gene matches: 6. The CDR3 has 13 residues. Germline lookup yields CDR1 MNHEY and CDR2 SVGAGI. The CDR3 sequence is CASSSGTGGIAFF. The CDR3 DNA sequence: TGTGCCAGCAGCTCCGGGACAGGGGGCATAGCTTTCTTT.

The chain joins TRBV9 to TRBJ2-1; no reliable D call. The CDR3 runs to 15 residues. Germline CDR1 and CDR2: SGDLS and YYNGEE. Trimming pared 0 bases from V and 2 bases from J, leaving 9 bases between. CDR3 nucleotide sequence: TGTGCCAGCAGCGTAGACCAGACGACCTACAATGAGCAGTTCTTC. Its translation: CASSVDQTTYNEQFF. The whole variable domain, filled in from reference TRBV9 and TRBJ2-1, reads DSGVTQTPKHLITATGQRVTLRCSPRSGDLSVYWYQQSLDQGLQFLIQYYNGEERAKGNILERFSAQQFPDLHSELNLSSLELGDSALYFCASSVDQTTYNEQFFGPGTRLTVL.

Only a few counts were recorded for this clone. This rearrangement joins TRBV5-6 to TRBJ1-1, with a tentative D call TRBD1 (6 bases). V was pared by 3 bases and J by 6 bases, with 18 bases between. This CDR3 region has 15 residues. CDR1 SGHDT and CDR2 YYEEEE come from the germline V gene. The CDR3 protein is CASSYLTLQGSEAFF. CDR3 DNA: TGTGCCAGCAGCTATTTGACCTTACAGGGATCTGAAGCTTTCTTT.

This chain uses TRBV2 with TRBJ2-5, with a weak D call TRBD2 (6 bases). The germline V gene has CDR1 SNHLY and CDR2 FYNNEI. This CDR3 comprises 14 residues. Trimming removed 0 bases from V and 10 bases from J, with 15 bases in between. The CDR3 region has the DNA TGTGCCAGCAGTGAAGCGGGATCCACCGGGAGCCAGTACTTC. This translates into CASSEAGSTGSQYF. Together with reference TRBV2 and TRBJ2-5, the CDR3 gives the full variable domain: EPEVTQTPSHQVTQMGQEVILRCVPISNHLYFYWYRQILGQKVEFLVSFYNNEISEKSEIFDDQFSVERPDGSNFTLKIRSTKLEDSAMYFCASSEAGSTGSQYFGPGTRLLVL.

The chain has TRBV7-3 and TRBJ2-7, with D perhaps assigned TRBD1 or TRBD2 (5 bases each). The CDR3 is 18 amino acids. Between the trimmed V and J ends, which lost 1 base and 0 bases, there was a span of 19 bases. In germline, CDR1 is SGHTA, CDR2 FQGTGA. CDR3 DNA: TGTGCCAGCAGCTTAAACCCGCCGGGGCAGGGTGGCTCCTACGAGCAGTACTTC. As protein: CASSLNPPGQGGSYEQYF.

The chain recombines TRBV2 with TRBJ2-1, with a possible D match to TRBD2 (5 bases). Germline values: CDR1 SNHLY, CDR2 FYNNEI. The V end was cut by 1 base, the J end by 9 bases, with 13 bases between. The CDR3 is 14 amino acids. The CDR3 spells CASSEGTQRFEQFF. Here the CDR3 DNA reads TGTGCCAGCAGTGAAGGGACTCAAAGGTTTGAGCAGTTCTTC.

This chain joins TRBV2 and TRBJ1-4; no clear D. The germline V gene encodes CDR1 SNHLY and CDR2 FYNNEI. The CDR3 contains 13 residues. The V end lost 8 bases, the J end lost 8 bases, and 15 bases lay between the germline ends. The CDR3 here is CASLGGSQEKLFF. The CDR3 nucleotides read TGTGCCAGCCTGGGCGGGTCACAGGAAAAACTGTTTTTT.

The chain uses TRBV2 and TRBJ2-3, with D maybe TRBD2 (6 bases). The CDR3 contains 15 residues. With 6 bases removed from V and 5 bases from J, the gap between germline ends came to 18 bases. Germline V gives CDR1 SNHLY, CDR2 FYNNEI. The chain's CDR3 is CASRDYQYSIDTQYF. CDR3 nucleotide sequence: TGTGCCAGCAGGGACTACCAGTACTCCATAGATACGCAGTATTTT.

Turning to this clone: Other DNA sequences in this sample translate to the same CDR3. The rearrangement joins TRBV18 to TRBJ1-1, with D possibly TRBD1 on 5 matching bases. The CDR3 contains 13 residues. The germline CDR1 and CDR2 sequences are KGHSH and LQKENI. V was pared by 3 bases and J by 1 base, with 6 bases between. CDR3 sequence (DNA): TGTGCCAGCTCACCTACAGGGAACACTGAAGCTTTCTTT. Its protein product is CASSPTGNTEAFF.

V and J are TRBV11-2 and TRBJ2-2; a weak D match, TRBD1 (6 bases). The CDR3 loop spans 13 amino acids. Trimming left V 5 bases short and J 6 bases short, with 10 bases between. CDR1 is SGHAT, CDR2 FQNNGV, per germline. CDR3 DNA: TGTGCCAGCAGCCGGACAGAATCCGGGGAGCTGTTTTTT. Translation: CASSRTESGELFF. The full variable domain, in which reference TRBV11-2 and TRBJ2-2 provide the parts outside the CDR3, is EAGVAQSPRYKIIEKRQSVAFWCNPISGHATLYWYQQILGQGPKLLIQFQNNGVVDDSQLPKDRFSAERLKGVDSTLKIQPAKLEDSAVYLCASSRTESGELFFGEGSRLTVL.

V and J are TRBV13 and TRBJ1-6; D ambiguous. With 5 bases removed from V and 0 bases from J, the gap between germline ends came to 8 bases. This CDR3 is built from 15 residues. CDR1 is PRHDT, CDR2 FYEKMQ, per germline (reference sequence). The CDR3 DNA reads TGTGCCAGCAGCCTCAGCGGCTCCTATAATTCACCCCTCCACTTT. Residues: CASSLSGSYNSPLHF.

The chain uses TRBV11-3 and TRBJ2-1, with a possible D match to TRBD2 (5 bases). The CDR3 totals 13 residues. V lost 6 bases and J 9 bases, leaving 15 bases between the germline ends. Germline assignment: CDR1 SGHNT and CDR2 YENEEA. The CDR3 reads CASRVRGSGEQFF. The DNA for the CDR3 is TGTGCCAGCAGGGTAAGAGGGAGCGGTGAGCAGTTCTTC.

This chain connects TRBV10-3 to TRBJ2-3; 9 bases agree with TRBD1. Germline V gene sequence: CDR1 ENHRY, CDR2 SYGVKD. The CDR3 sequence is 15 residues long. V was clipped by 3 bases and J by 6 bases; unmatched bases: 7. As DNA, the CDR3 is TGTGCCATCAGTGAAGGACAGGGGAATACCGATACGCAGTATTTT. The encoded protein is CAISEGQGNTDTQYF.

The chain is built from TRBV21-1 and TRBJ1-2; no DNA check was done on the table's D call, TRBD1. TRBV21-1 is a pseudogene segment. The CDR3 is 12 amino acids. In DNA form, the CDR3 reads TGTGCCAGCCACAGGGGCCCGGATGGCTACACCTTC. Translating it yields CASHRGPDGYTF.